These 14 T cell receptor beta chains were all obtained from the same sample, sequenced in a study of blood T cell repertoires in COVID-19. Here immunoSEQ multiplex PCR was the method, and the copy in TCRdb shows in-frame clones only, minus some. This sample yields about 50,000 clones, of which over 75% are seen a single time; 6.9% belongs to the top ten. Sequenced sample: peripheral blood. Receptors originate from a man between 65 and 80 years old with active COVID-19.

CDR3 DNA: TGTGCCAGCAGTGAAGGGATACAGGGGAATCAGCCCCAGCATTTT. Translation gives CASSEGIQGNQPQHF. V is TRBV6-1 and J is TRBJ1-5, with 7 bases lining up with TRBD1. The CDR3 extends over 15 amino acids. With V trimmed by 1 base and J by 4 bases, 4 bases remained unmatched. CDR1 is MNHNS, CDR2 SASEGT, per germline.

The chain uses TRBV7-3 and TRBJ2-2, with a weak D call TRBD2 (7 bases). CDR1 and CDR2 (germline): SGHTA, FQGTGA. The CDR3 is made up of 16 amino acids. V dropped 4 bases and J dropped 5 bases, with 17 bases sitting between them. This CDR3 is CASSSQTGRGTGELFF. Written as DNA, the CDR3 is TGTGCCAGCAGCTCGCAAACAGGGCGGGGGACCGGGGAGCTGTTTTTT.

The chain uses TRBV7-9 and TRBJ1-6; 10 positions agree with TRBD1. This CDR3 spans 14 amino acids. The V gene end was trimmed by 5 bases and the J gene end by 10 bases; junction bases not matched to a gene: 5. Germline values: CDR1 SEHNR, CDR2 FQNEAQ (reference sequence). For the CDR3, the DNA is TGTGCCAGCAGCCGCGGGACAGGGGAGTCACCCCTCCACTTT. This translates into CASSRGTGESPLHF.

The V and J genes are TRBV11-1 and TRBJ2-2; 7 bases fit TRBD1. The V gene's germline CDR1 is SGHAT and CDR2 FQDESV (reference sequence). With V trimmed by 3 bases and J by 3 bases, 4 bases remained unmatched. The CDR3 totals 15 residues. The chain's CDR3 is CASSFRDSYTGELFF. Here the CDR3 DNA reads TGTGCCAGCAGCTTTCGGGACAGCTACACCGGGGAGCTGTTTTTT.

The chain is built from TRBV3-1 (or the pseudogene TRBV3-2) and TRBJ1-1; no reliable D call. The CDR3 contains 14 residues. Germline CDR1 reads LGHDT; CDR2 reads YNNKEL (reference sequence). V gave up 1 base and J gave up 4 bases, with 10 bases separating them. The DNA of the CDR3 is TGTGCCAGCAGCCAAGTAGGAGGGTTCACTGAAGCTTTCTTT. Protein sequence: CASSQVGGFTEAFF.

DNA for the CDR3: TGTGCCAGCAGACCCTGGGGAGGGAGCACTGAAGCTTTCTTT. Translation gives CASRPWGGSTEAFF. The chain carries TRBV7-3 and TRBJ1-1, with D uncertain. Germline lookup yields CDR1 SGHTA and CDR2 FQGTGA. Trimming removed 6 bases from V and 4 bases from J, with 15 bases in between. This CDR3 is built from 14 residues. Using reference TRBV7-3 and TRBJ1-1 for the parts outside the CDR3, the full variable domain is GAGVSQTPSNKVTEKGKYVELRCDPISGHTALYWYRQSLGQGPEFLIYFQGTGAADDSGLPNDRFFAVRPEGSVSTLKIQRTERGDSAVYLCASRPWGGSTEAFFGQGTRLTVV.

The J gene is TRBJ2-7, the V gene TRBV28; TRBD1 agrees at 7 bases. Germline trimming cut 6 bases from V and 1 base from J; bases unmatched to any gene: 21. This CDR3 is 19 amino acids long. The germline V gene encodes CDR1 MDHEN and CDR2 SYDVKM. DNA of the CDR3: TGTGCCAGCAGCCATAATCCCCTTAGCAAGACAGGGTGGTCCTACGAGCAGTACTTC. Protein sequence: CASSHNPLSKTGWSYEQYF.

This clone was detected a few times. V gene TRBV4-3 combines with J gene TRBJ1-2, with D maybe TRBD1 (5 bases). Trimming removed 0 bases at V and 4 bases at J, with 15 bases between. Germline-derived CDR1 and CDR2 are LGHNA and YSLEER. CDR3 length equals 16 residues. This CDR3 reads CASSQDLGARGYGYTF. The CDR3 DNA follows: TGCGCCAGCAGCCAAGATTTAGGGGCCCGTGGCTATGGCTACACCTTC.

V gene TRBV29-1 combines with J gene TRBJ2-3; D is unresolved. The V end lost 0 bases, the J end lost 5 bases, and 9 bases lay between the germline ends. Germline V CDR1 and CDR2: SQVTM, ANQGSEA. This CDR3 comprises 13 residues. CDR3 sequence reads: CSVEDHLRDTQYF. The CDR3 nucleotides are TGCAGCGTTGAAGACCACCTAAGAGATACGCAGTATTTT.

V usage is TRBV3-1 (or the pseudogene TRBV3-2) and J usage is TRBJ2-5; possibly TRBD1 for D (5 bases). This CDR3 has 13 amino acids. Between the trimmed V and J ends, which lost 2 bases and 5 bases, there was a span of 9 bases. Germline loops: CDR1 LGHDT, CDR2 YNNKEL (reference sequence). The CDR3 DNA is TGTGCCAGCAGCCAAAGGGGCCGGGAGACCCAGTACTTC. Its translation is CASSQRGRETQYF.

The chain recombines TRBV15 with TRBJ2-3; 14 positions match TRBD2. Germline V gene lookup returns CDR1 LNHNV and CDR2 YYDKDF (reference sequence). J gave up 0 bases and V 5 bases, and 10 bases lay outside the gene matches. This CDR3 has 19 residues. The CDR3 here is CATSRTSGGHDYSTDTQYF. CDR3 sequence (DNA): TGTGCCACCAGCCGGACTAGCGGGGGGCATGACTATAGCACAGATACGCAGTATTTT.

The chain links TRBV28 to TRBJ1-3, with 9 nucleotides matching TRBD1. The CDR3 consists of 15 residues. Germline values: CDR1 MDHEN, CDR2 SYDVKM. Losses at the gene ends were 5 bases for V and 3 bases for J; bases not matched to a gene: 5. The CDR3: CASSRRTGVGNTIYF. In DNA, the CDR3 is TGTGCCAGCAGTAGAAGGACAGGGGTTGGAAACACCATATATTTT.

V gene TRBV5-1 combines with J gene TRBJ1-5; D perhaps matches TRBD1 (6 bases). CDR3 length: 15 residues. The V gene's germline CDR1 is SGHRS and CDR2 YFSETQ. V was clipped by 7 bases and J by 0 bases, with 14 bases between them. This CDR3 is CASSKGGASNQPQHF. The CDR3 DNA follows: TGCGCCAGCTCGAAGGGGGGGGCTAGCAATCAGCCCCAGCATTTT.

The chain recombines TRBV7-2 with TRBJ1-5; D unresolved. This CDR3 spans 12 amino acids. CDR1 SGHTA and CDR2 FQGNSA come from the germline V gene. Trimming removed 4 bases from V and 10 bases from J, with 11 bases in between. Here the CDR3 reads CASSSLPGPQHF. The CDR3 coding sequence is TGTGCCAGCAGCTCCCTACCAGGACCCCAGCATTTT.